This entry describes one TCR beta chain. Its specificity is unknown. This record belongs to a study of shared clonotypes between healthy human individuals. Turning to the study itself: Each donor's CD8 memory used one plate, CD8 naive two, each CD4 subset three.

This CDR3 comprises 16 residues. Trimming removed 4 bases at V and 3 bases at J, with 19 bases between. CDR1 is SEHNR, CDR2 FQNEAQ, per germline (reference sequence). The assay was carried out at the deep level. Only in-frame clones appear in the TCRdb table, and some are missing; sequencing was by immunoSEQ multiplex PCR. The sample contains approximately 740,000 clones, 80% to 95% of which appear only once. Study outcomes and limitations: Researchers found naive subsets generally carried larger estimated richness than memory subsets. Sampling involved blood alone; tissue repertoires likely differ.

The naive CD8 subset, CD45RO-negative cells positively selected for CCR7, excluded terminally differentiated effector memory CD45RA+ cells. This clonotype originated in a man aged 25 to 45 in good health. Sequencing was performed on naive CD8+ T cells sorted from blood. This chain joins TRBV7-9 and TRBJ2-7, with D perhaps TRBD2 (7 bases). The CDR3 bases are TGTGCCAGCAGCTCCTCCGGGGGCGGGAGAGTCTACGAGCAGTACTTC. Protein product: CASSSSGGGRVYEQYF.